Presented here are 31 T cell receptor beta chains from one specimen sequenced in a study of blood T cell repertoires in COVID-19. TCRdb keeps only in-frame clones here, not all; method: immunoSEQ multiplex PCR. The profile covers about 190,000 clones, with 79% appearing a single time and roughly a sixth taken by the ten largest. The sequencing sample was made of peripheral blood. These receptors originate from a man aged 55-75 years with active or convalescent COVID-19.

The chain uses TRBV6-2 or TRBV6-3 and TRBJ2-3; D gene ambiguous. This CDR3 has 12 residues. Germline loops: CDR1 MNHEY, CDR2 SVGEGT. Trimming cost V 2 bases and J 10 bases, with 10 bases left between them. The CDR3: CASSYPSAAQYF. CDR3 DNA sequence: TGTGCCAGCAGTTACCCCTCGGCGGCGCAGTATTTT.

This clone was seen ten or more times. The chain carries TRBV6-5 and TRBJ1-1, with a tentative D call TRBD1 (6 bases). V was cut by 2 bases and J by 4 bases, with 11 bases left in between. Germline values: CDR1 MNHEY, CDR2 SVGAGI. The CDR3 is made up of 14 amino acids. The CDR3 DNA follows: TGTGCCAGCAGTTACGGCAGGGGTATCACTGAAGCTTTCTTT. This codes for CASSYGRGITEAFF.

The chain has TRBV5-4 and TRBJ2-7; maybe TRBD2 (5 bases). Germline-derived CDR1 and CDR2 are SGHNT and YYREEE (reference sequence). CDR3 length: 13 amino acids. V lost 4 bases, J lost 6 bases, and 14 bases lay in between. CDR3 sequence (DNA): TGTGCCAGCAGCACAAGGGCGACTACCGAGCAGTACTTC. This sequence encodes CASSTRATTEQYF.

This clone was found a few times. CDR3 in amino acids: CASSLDRSRDTQYF. DNA for the CDR3: TGTGCCAGCAGCTTAGACCGCTCGCGGGATACGCAGTATTTT. The rearrangement uses TRBV7-2 and TRBJ2-3; D uncertain. Trimming stripped 1 base from V and 6 bases from J, with 11 bases between. Germline CDR1 SGHTA, CDR2 FQGNSA. The CDR3 extends over 14 amino acids.

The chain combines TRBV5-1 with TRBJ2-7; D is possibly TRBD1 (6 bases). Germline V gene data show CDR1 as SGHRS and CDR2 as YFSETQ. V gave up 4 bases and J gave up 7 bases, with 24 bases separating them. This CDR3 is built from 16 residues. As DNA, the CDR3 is TGCGCCAGCAGCACTGGGACATTACTTTCCTACGTAGAGCAGTACTTC. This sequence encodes CASSTGTLLSYVEQYF.

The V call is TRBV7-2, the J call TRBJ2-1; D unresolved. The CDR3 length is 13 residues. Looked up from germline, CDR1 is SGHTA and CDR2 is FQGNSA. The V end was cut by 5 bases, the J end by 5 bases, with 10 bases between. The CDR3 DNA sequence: TGTGCCAGCAGCCTCGAGGTCCACAATGAGCAGTTCTTC. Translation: CASSLEVHNEQFF. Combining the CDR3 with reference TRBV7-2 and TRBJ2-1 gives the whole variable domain GAGVSQSPSNKVTEKGKDVELRCDPISGHTALYWYRQSLGQGLEFLIYFQGNSAPDKSGLPSDRFSAERTGGSVSTLTIQRTQQEDSAVYLCASSLEVHNEQFFGPGTRLTVL.

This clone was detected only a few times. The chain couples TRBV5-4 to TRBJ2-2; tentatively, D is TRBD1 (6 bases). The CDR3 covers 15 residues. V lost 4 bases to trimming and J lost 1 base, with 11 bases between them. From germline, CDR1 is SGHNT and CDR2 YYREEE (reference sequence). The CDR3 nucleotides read TGTGCCAGCAGCACGGGGACACAGAACACCGGGGAGCTGTTTTTT. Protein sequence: CASSTGTQNTGELFF. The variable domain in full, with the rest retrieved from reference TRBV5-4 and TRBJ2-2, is ETGVTQSPTHLIKTRGQQVTLRCSSQSGHNTVSWYQQALGQGPQFIFQYYREEENGRGNFPPRFSGLQFPNYSSELNVNALELDDSALYLCASSTGTQNTGELFFGEGSRLTVL.

CDR3 loop: CASSVAVEQFF. The CDR3 nucleotides read TGTGCCAGCAGCGTAGCGGTTGAGCAGTTCTTC. The chain couples TRBV3-1 (or the pseudogene TRBV3-2) to TRBJ2-1; weak D call: TRBD2 (6 bases). Trimming took off 5 bases at V and 9 bases at J, with 8 bases between the two ends. Germline V gene sequence: CDR1 LGHDT, CDR2 YNNKEL (reference sequence). The CDR3 loop spans 11 amino acids.

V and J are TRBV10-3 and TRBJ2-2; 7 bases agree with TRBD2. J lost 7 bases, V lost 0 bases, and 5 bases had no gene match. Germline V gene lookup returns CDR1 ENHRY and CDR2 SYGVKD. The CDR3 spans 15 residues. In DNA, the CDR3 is TGTGCCATCAGTGAGTCGTTGCGGGAGATCGGGGAGCTGTTTTTT. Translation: CAISESLREIGELFF.

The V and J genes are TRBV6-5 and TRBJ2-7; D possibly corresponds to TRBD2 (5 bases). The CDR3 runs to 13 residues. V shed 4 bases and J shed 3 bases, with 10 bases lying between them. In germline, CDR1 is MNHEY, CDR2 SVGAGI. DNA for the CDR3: TGTGCCAGCAGTTTCGGACTTTTCTACGAGCAGTACTTC. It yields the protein CASSFGLFYEQYF.

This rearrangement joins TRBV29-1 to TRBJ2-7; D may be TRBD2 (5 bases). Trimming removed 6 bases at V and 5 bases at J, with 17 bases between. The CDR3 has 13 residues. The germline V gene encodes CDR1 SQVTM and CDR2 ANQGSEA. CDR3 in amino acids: CSVLPGFADEQYF. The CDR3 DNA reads TGCAGCGTCTTACCGGGGTTTGCTGACGAGCAGTACTTC.

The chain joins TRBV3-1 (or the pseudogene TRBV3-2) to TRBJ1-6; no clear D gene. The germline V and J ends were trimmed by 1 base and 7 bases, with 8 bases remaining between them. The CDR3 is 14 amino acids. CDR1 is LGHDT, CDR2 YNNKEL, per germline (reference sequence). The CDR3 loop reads CASSQVAGNSPLHF. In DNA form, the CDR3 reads TGTGCCAGCAGCCAAGTCGCCGGGAATTCACCCCTCCACTTT.

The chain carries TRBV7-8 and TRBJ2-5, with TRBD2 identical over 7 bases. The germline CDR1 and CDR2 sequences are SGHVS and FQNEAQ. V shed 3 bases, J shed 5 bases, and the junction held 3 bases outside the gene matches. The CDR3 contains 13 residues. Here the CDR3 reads CASSLAGAETQYF. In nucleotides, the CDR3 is TGTGCCAGCAGCTTGGCGGGAGCGGAGACCCAGTACTTC.

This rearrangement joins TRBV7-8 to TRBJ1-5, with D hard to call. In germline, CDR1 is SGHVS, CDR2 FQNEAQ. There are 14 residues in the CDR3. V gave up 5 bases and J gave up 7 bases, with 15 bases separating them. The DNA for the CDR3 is TGTGCCAGCAGCACGAGAGGTAGAGGCCAGCCCCAGCATTTT. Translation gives CASSTRGRGQPQHF.

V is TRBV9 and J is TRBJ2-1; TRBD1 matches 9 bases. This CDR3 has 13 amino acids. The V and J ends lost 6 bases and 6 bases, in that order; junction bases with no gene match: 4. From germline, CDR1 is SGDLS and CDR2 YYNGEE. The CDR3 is CASTGTGFNEQFF. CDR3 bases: TGTGCCAGCACCGGGACAGGGTTCAATGAGCAGTTCTTC.

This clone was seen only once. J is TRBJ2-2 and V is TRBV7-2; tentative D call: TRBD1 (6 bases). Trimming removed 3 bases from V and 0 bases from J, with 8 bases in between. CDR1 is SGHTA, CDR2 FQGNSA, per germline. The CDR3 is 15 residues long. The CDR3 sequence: CASSLDSSNTGELFF. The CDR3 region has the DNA TGTGCCAGCAGCTTGGACAGCTCGAACACCGGGGAGCTGTTTTTT.

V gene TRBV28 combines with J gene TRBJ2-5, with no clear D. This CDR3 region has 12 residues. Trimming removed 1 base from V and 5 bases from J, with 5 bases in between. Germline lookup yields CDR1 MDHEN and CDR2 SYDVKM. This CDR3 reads CASSLSGETQYF. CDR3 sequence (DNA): TGTGCCAGCAGTTTATCGGGTGAGACCCAGTACTTC.

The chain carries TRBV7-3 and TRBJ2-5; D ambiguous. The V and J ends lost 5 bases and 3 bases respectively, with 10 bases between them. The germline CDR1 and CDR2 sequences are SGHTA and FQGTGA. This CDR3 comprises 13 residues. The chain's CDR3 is CASSADIEETQYF. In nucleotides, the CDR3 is TGTGCCAGCAGCGCAGATATCGAAGAGACCCAGTACTTC.

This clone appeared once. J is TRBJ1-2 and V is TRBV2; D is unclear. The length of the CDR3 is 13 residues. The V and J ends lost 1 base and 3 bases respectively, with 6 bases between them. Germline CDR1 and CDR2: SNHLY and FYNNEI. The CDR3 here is CASSEGGDYGYTF. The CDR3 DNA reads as TGTGCCAGCAGTGAAGGCGGCGACTATGGCTACACCTTC.

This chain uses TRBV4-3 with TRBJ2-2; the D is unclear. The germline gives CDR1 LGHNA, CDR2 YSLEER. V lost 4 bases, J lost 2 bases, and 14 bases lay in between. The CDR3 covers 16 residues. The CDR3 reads CASSPWLGENTGELFF. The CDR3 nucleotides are TGCGCCAGCAGCCCCTGGTTAGGAGAAAACACCGGGGAGCTGTTTTTT.

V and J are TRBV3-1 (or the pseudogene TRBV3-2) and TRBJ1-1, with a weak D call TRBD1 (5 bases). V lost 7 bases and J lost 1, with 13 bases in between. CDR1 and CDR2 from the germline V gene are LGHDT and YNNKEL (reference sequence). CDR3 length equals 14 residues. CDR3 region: CASTRGEANTEAFF. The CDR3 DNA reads TGTGCCAGCACCCGGGGGGAGGCGAACACTGAAGCTTTCTTT.

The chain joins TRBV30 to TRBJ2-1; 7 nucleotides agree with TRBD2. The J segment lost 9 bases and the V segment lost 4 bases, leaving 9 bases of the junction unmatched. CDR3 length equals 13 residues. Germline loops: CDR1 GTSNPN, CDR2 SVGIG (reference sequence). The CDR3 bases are TGTGCCTGGACCCCCTGGGAGGGCAGTGAGCAGTTCTTC. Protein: CAWTPWEGSEQFF.

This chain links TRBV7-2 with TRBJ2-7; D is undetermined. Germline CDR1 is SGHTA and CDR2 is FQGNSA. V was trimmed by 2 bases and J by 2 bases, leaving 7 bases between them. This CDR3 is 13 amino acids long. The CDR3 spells CASSLNRAYEQYF. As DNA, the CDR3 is TGTGCCAGCAGCTTAAACCGAGCCTACGAGCAGTACTTC.

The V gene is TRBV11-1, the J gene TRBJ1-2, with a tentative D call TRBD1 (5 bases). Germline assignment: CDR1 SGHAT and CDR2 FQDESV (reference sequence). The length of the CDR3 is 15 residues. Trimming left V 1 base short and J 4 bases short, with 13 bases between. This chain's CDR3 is CASSLVGARLYGYTF. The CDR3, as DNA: TGTGCCAGCAGCTTAGTAGGGGCACGGCTCTATGGCTACACCTTC.

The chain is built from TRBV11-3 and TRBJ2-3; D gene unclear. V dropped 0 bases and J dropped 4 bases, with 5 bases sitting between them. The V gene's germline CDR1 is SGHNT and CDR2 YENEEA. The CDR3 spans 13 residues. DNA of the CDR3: TGTGCCAGCAGCTTAGATCTCGCAGATACGCAGTATTTT. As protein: CASSLDLADTQYF.

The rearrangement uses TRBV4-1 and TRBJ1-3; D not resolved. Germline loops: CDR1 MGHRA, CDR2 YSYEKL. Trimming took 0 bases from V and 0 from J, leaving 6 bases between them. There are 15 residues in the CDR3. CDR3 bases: TGCGCCAGCAGCCAAGATGGGCACTCTGGAAACACCATATATTTT. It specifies CASSQDGHSGNTIYF.

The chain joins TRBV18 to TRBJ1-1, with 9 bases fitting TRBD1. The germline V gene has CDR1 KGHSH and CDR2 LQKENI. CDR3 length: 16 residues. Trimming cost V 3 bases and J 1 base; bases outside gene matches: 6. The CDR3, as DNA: TGTGCCAGCTCACCTGCCCCGGGACAGGGGAACACTGAAGCTTTCTTT. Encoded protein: CASSPAPGQGNTEAFF.

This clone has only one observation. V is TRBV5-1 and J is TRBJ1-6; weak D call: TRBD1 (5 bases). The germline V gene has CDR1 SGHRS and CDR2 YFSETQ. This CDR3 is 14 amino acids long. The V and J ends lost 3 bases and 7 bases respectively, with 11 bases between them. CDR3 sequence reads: CASSSGTSNSPLHF. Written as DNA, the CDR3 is TGCGCCAGCAGCTCCGGGACTTCAAATTCACCCCTCCACTTT.

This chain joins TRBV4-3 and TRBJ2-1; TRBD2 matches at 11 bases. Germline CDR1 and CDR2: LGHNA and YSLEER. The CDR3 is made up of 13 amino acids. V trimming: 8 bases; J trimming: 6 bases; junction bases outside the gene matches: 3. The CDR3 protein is CASGLAGRNEQFF. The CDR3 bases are TGCGCCAGCGGACTAGCGGGCCGCAATGAGCAGTTCTTC.

The CDR3 DNA reads TGTGCCAGCAGGCGGGGGGGCCGAGAGACCCAGTACTTC. It yields the protein CASRRGGRETQYF. The rearrangement links TRBV6-5 to TRBJ2-5; 9 nucleotides line up with TRBD2. The germline V gene encodes CDR1 MNHEY and CDR2 SVGAGI. The CDR3 contains 13 residues. Trimming took 6 bases from V and 4 from J; bases not matched to a gene: 3.

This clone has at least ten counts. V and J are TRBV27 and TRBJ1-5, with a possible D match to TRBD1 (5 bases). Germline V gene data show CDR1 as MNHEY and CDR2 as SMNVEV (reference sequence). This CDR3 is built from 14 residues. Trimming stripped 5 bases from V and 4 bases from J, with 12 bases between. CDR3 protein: CASSLGKGNQPQHF. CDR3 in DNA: TGTGCCAGCAGTCTAGGAAAGGGGAATCAGCCCCAGCATTTT.